These T cell receptor beta chains were read from a single sample in a study of shared clonotypes between healthy human individuals. Method: immunoSEQ multiplex PCR; TCRdb's copy keeps in-frame clones and lacks some. Here the sample spans 2,500,000 or so clones, approximately 93% being singletons. The sequencing sample was made of naive CD4+ T cells from PBMCs. These receptors all stem from a young man in good health. Some clones in this sample may be carry-over from other donors' samples. Each CDR3 is given with its conserved first and last residue. D genes are given only for firm matches. The size entry is marked missing in some rows and otherwise reads once, few, many or a size class.

d_call | j_call | v_call | clone_size | cdr3_nt | cdr3_aa
- | TRBJ1-1 | TRBV7-2 | - | TGTGCCAGCAGCTTACTCCAAGGGAACACTGAAGCTTTCTTT | CASSLLQGNTEAFF
TRBD1 | TRBJ2-7 | TRBV5-1 | few | TGCGCCAGCAGCTTATCTACCGACAGGGGGTACTACGAGCAGTACTTC | CASSLSTDRGYYEQYF
TRBD1 | TRBJ1-3 | TRBV6-1 | - | TGTGCCAGCAGTGAGCCGGGACAGGGGCCTGGAAACACCATATATTTT | CASSEPGQGPGNTIYF
- | TRBJ2-4 | TRBV14 | - | TGTGCCAGCAGCCAAGAATGGAACCAGGCTGGCATTCAGTACTTC | CASSQEWNQAGIQYF
- | TRBJ2-7 | TRBV6-6 | - | TGTGCCAGCAGTTACTTCGGGGACACCTACGAGCAGTACTTC | CASSYFGDTYEQYF
- | TRBJ2-7 | TRBV6-1 | - | TGTGCCAGCAGTGAAGAGGAGGCTATACCCCGGAGCGACGAGCAGTACTTC | CASSEEEAIPRSDEQYF
TRBD1 | TRBJ2-5 | TRBV5-1 | - | TGCGCCAGCAGCTCCCAACCCCCAGGGGGCACGGAGACCCAGTACTTC | CASSSQPPGGTETQYF
TRBD2 | TRBJ2-7 | TRBV28 | - | TGTGCCAGCAGTTTCGGGGGGGGATACGAGCAGTACTTC | CASSFGGGYEQYF
- | TRBJ2-7 | TRBV4-1 | few | TGCGCCAGCAGCCAAGCGGGGGCCTACGAGCAGTACTTC | CASSQAGAYEQYF
- | TRBJ2-7 | TRBV7-9 | - | TGTGCCAGCAGCCCCCGGGCAAGGGGCGAGCAGTACTTC | CASSPRARGEQYF
- | TRBJ2-1 | TRBV9 | - | TGTGCCAGCAGCGTAGTTCCGCAAGGTGAGCAGTTCTTC | CASSVVPQGEQFF